The next 27 T cell receptor beta chains were all read from a single sample in a study of T cell repertoires in cytomegalovirus infection. What these receptors recognize is not known. Via MiXCR, TCRdb re-called the reads, giving one row per CDR3 protein. The sample contains approximately 990,000 distinct CDR3 sequences, around 30% of which appear only once. This specimen was cultured CD8+ T cells from PBMCs, taken from culture after CMV antigen stimulation. The receptors derive from a human donor in good health (CMV status not recorded). Some clones in this sample may be carry-over from other donors' samples.

A few counts support this clonotype. The chain joins TRBV11-3 to TRBJ2-3; D tentatively fits TRBD1 or TRBD2 (5 bases each). From germline, CDR1 is SGHNT and CDR2 YENEEA. V lost 5 bases and J lost 3, with 15 bases in between. This CDR3 comprises 15 residues. The CDR3 region is CASSPPDGTTDTQYF. CDR3 nucleotides: TGTGCCAGCAGCCCTCCGGACGGGACGACAGATACGCAGTATTTT. Looking up the rest from reference TRBV11-3 and TRBJ2-3 gives the full variable domain: EAGVVQSPRYKIIEKKQPVAFWCNPISGHNTLYWYLQNLGQGPELLIRYENEEAVDDSQLPKDRFSAERLKGVDSTLKIQPAELGDSAVYLCASSPPDGTTDTQYFGPGTRLTVL.

The V call is TRBV5-1, the J call TRBJ2-3; a possible D gene is TRBD2 (5 bases). The CDR3 is 15 residues long. The germline V gene has CDR1 SGHRS and CDR2 YFSETQ. V lost 0 bases to trimming and J lost 2 bases, with 10 bases between them. DNA of the CDR3: TGCGCCAGCAGCTTGGCGCTAGCCCTCACAGATACGCAGTATTTT. It translates to CASSLALALTDTQYF.

The chain is built from TRBV12-3 or TRBV12-4 and TRBJ1-1; a possible D gene is TRBD1 (5 bases). This CDR3 is 17 amino acids long. V lost 2 bases and J 2 bases, leaving 18 bases between the germline ends. The CDR3 is CASSLTHVGLGNTEAFF. CDR3 nucleotide sequence: TGTGCCAGCAGTTTAACCCATGTGGGGCTGGGAAACACTGAAGCTTTCTTT.

The chain carries TRBV27 and TRBJ2-7; no firm D call. V was pared by 6 bases and J by 7 bases, with 16 bases between. CDR3 length: 13 amino acids. Germline V gene sequence: CDR1 MNHEY, CDR2 SMNVEV (reference sequence). CDR3 nucleotide sequence: TGTGCCAGCAGACCTGACCTTCTGGGGGAGCAGTACGTC. This sequence encodes CASRPDLLGEQYV.

This clonotype was seen only a few times. The chain couples TRBV2 to TRBJ2-7; D not resolved. V gave up 7 bases and J gave up 4 bases, with 8 bases separating them. Germline CDR1 reads SNHLY; CDR2 reads FYNNEI. This CDR3 is 11 amino acids long. CDR3 DNA sequence: TGTGCCAGCAAGGGAAAATACGAGCAGTACTTC. This sequence encodes CASKGKYEQYF.

This clonotype was counted a single time. The chain is built from TRBV27 and TRBJ2-3; D perhaps matches TRBD1 (6 bases). Trimming cost V 5 bases and J 5 bases, with 17 bases left between them. The CDR3 spans 15 residues. The germline V gene encodes CDR1 MNHEY and CDR2 SMNVEV (reference sequence). CDR3 protein: CASSTLVGAGDTQYF. The CDR3 DNA reads as TGTGCCAGCAGTACCCTAGTGGGGGCGGGAGATACGCAGTATTTT.

This clonotype was seen many times. The chain has TRBV4-1 and TRBJ1-5; 7 bases line up with TRBD1. Germline CDR1 and CDR2: MGHRA and YSYEKL. V gave up 8 bases and J gave up 6 bases; unmatched junction bases: 13. CDR3 length equals 15 residues. This CDR3 reads CASCRLRGNCQPQHF. The DNA for the CDR3 is TGCGCCAGCTGCCGGCTCAGGGGGAATTGTCAGCCCCAGCATTTT.

A few counts support this clonotype. The CDR3 loop is CASSGPEDTQYF. The CDR3 DNA is TGTGCCAGCAGCGGCCCGGAAGATACGCAGTATTTT. The genes are TRBV5-4 and TRBJ2-3, with D uncertain. Germline V gene lookup returns CDR1 SGHNT and CDR2 YYREEE (reference sequence). V was clipped by 4 bases and J by 5 bases, with 8 bases between them. CDR3 length: 12 amino acids.

This clonotype was seen a handful of times. The rearrangement joins TRBV27 to TRBJ2-5, with 9 nucleotides matching TRBD1. With 6 bases clipped from V and 5 bases from J, the junction kept 7 bases outside the gene matches. Germline CDR1 reads MNHEY; CDR2 reads SMNVEV (reference sequence). This CDR3 is built from 14 residues. CDR3 sequence (DNA): TGTGCCAGCAGACAGGGGGCCGTTTTGGAGACCCAGTACTTC. Its translation: CASRQGAVLETQYF.

The J gene is TRBJ1-6, the V gene TRBV3-1, with D hard to call. V was trimmed by 1 base and J by 2 bases, leaving 9 bases between them. This CDR3 is built from 16 residues. CDR1 LGHDT and CDR2 YNNKEL come from the germline V gene (reference sequence). CDR3 protein: CASSQVEGTYNSPLHF. The CDR3 DNA reads TGTGCCAGCAGCCAAGTTGAGGGAACCTATAATTCACCCCTCCACTTT.

The table lists this clonotype with a few counts. This chain joins TRBV23-1 and TRBJ2-5; 7 bases map to TRBD1. TRBV23-1 is annotated as an ORF whose role is uncertain. This CDR3 has 15 residues. The junction had 14 bases not matched to a gene; V was cut back by 8 bases and J by 5 bases. CDR3 sequence: CASRFRDSHRETQYF. The CDR3 coding sequence is TGCGCCAGCCGCTTTCGGGACAGTCACCGGGAGACCCAGTACTTC.

The chain is built from TRBV7-9 and TRBJ1-1; D perhaps matches TRBD1 (6 bases). Between the trimmed V and J ends, which lost 1 base and 2 bases, there was a span of 11 bases. This CDR3 comprises 15 residues. Germline CDR1 is SEHNR and CDR2 is FQNEAQ (reference sequence). CDR3: CASSLGTDLNTEAFF. In DNA form, the CDR3 reads TGTGCCAGCAGCTTAGGGACAGACTTAAACACTGAAGCTTTCTTT.

This clonotype showed up just a few times. The chain recombines TRBV27 with TRBJ1-1; weak D call: TRBD1 (5 bases). The V end was cut by 2 bases, the J end by 1 base, with 11 bases between. The CDR3 runs to 15 residues. Germline V lookup: CDR1 MNHEY, CDR2 SMNVEV (reference sequence). CDR3 loop: CASSLVGTGNTEAFF. CDR3 nucleotide sequence: TGTGCCAGCAGTTTAGTCGGGACGGGGAACACTGAAGCTTTCTTT.

The J gene is TRBJ2-1, the V gene TRBV6-5, with 7 bases that match TRBD1. CDR3 length: 14 amino acids. V shed 8 bases and J 0 bases; nucleotides not matched to a gene: 4. The germline V gene has CDR1 MNHEY and CDR2 SVGAGI. CDR3 DNA: TGTGCCAGCTACGCAGGGGGCTCCTACAATGAGCAGTTCTTC. Translation: CASYAGGSYNEQFF.

This clonotype was detected ten times or more. V and J are TRBV7-2 and TRBJ2-7; a possible D gene is TRBD2 (5 bases). From germline, CDR1 is SGHTA and CDR2 FQGNSA. Trimming pared 5 bases from V and 1 base from J, leaving 15 bases between. The CDR3 is 15 amino acids. The CDR3 sequence: CASSVEPGLSYEQYV. The CDR3 DNA is TGTGCCAGCAGCGTGGAACCGGGGTTGTCCTACGAGCAGTACGTC.

This clonotype was seen only a few times. The V and J genes are TRBV5-5 and TRBJ2-1, with TRBD1 identical over 7 bases. J lost 7 bases, V lost 1 base, and 5 bases had no gene match. The CDR3 is 14 amino acids. In germline, CDR1 is SGHKS, CDR2 YYEKEE (reference sequence). The CDR3 region is CASSLSRGFNEQFF. The CDR3 DNA reads TGTGCCAGCAGCTTGTCCAGGGGGTTTAATGAGCAGTTCTTC.

V and J are TRBV18 and TRBJ1-2; the D gene is possibly TRBD1 (5 bases). The CDR3 is made up of 16 amino acids. The germline V and J ends were trimmed by 2 bases and 4 bases, with 17 bases remaining between them. Germline assignment: CDR1 KGHSH and CDR2 LQKENI. CDR3: CASSPGGPGSFYGYTF. CDR3 bases: TGTGCCAGCTCACCAGGTGGCCCAGGGTCCTTCTATGGCTACACCTTC.

This clonotype was picked up a small number of times. The chain links TRBV19 to TRBJ1-1; TRBD1 agrees at 7 bases. The CDR3 runs 14 residues. Germline CDR1 and CDR2: LNHDA and SQIVND (reference sequence). V lost 6 bases and J lost 5; bases outside the gene matches: 9. CDR3 sequence: CASSLGGRRTEAFF. CDR3 nucleotides: TGTGCCAGTAGCCTAGGGGGCCGGAGAACTGAAGCTTTCTTT.

This chain links TRBV19 with TRBJ1-1; D may be TRBD1 (5 bases). The CDR3 contains 13 residues. The V gene's germline CDR1 is LNHDA and CDR2 SQIVND (reference sequence). The V and J ends lost 5 bases and 4 bases respectively, with 11 bases between them. In DNA form, the CDR3 reads TGTGCCAGTAGTTTATCGACAGTCACTGAAGCTTTCTTT. This sequence encodes CASSLSTVTEAFF. The whole variable domain, filled in from reference TRBV19 and TRBJ1-1, reads DGGITQSPKYLFRKEGQNVTLSCEQNLNHDAMYWYRQDPGQGLRLIYYSQIVNDFQKGDIAEGYSVSREKKESFPLTVTSAQKNPTAFYLCASSLSTVTEAFFGQGTRLTVV.

The chain recombines TRBV7-6 with TRBJ1-2; TRBD1 is a possible D gene (5 bases). The CDR3 is 15 amino acids. Germline V CDR1 and CDR2: SGHVS, FNYEAQ. The ends were cut back, 8 bases at V and 5 bases at J, with 21 bases in the middle. The CDR3 DNA follows: TGTGCCAGCTATGGTCCGGGACGGAAAGGGTATGGCTACACCTTC. Translated, it gives CASYGPGRKGYGYTF. Looking up the rest from reference TRBV7-6 and TRBJ1-2 gives the full variable domain: GAGVSQSPRYKVTKRGQDVALRCDPISGHVSLYWYRQALGQGPEFLTYFNYEAQQDKSGLPNDRFSAERPEGSISTLTIQRTEQRDSAMYRCASYGPGRKGYGYTFGSGTRLTVV.

The V and J genes are TRBV19 and TRBJ1-4; D ambiguous. The CDR3 runs 13 residues. V dropped 8 bases and J dropped 5 bases, with 12 bases sitting between them. Germline V gene lookup returns CDR1 LNHDA and CDR2 SQIVND (reference sequence). DNA for the CDR3: TGTGCCAGTCTAGGAGGCGTCAATGAAAAACTGTTTTTT. It is translated as CASLGGVNEKLFF.

This clonotype was counted many times. The genes are TRBV7-9 and TRBJ2-7, with 8 nucleotides matching TRBD1. Germline V gene lookup returns CDR1 SEHNR and CDR2 FQNEAQ (reference sequence). The junction had 3 bases not matched to a gene; V was cut back by 5 bases and J by 6 bases. The CDR3 extends over 12 amino acids. The CDR3 is CASSPGTGEQYF. The CDR3 nucleotides read TGTGCCAGCAGCCCCGGGACAGGCGAGCAGTACTTC.

The chain has TRBV9 and TRBJ1-2; D remains unclear. Germline CDR1 and CDR2: SGDLS and YYNGEE. This CDR3 spans 16 amino acids. V lost 0 bases, J lost 8 bases, and 20 bases lay in between. Here the CDR3 reads CASSVGGAEVTDGYTF. CDR3 DNA sequence: TGTGCCAGCAGCGTAGGGGGAGCTGAGGTAACCGACGGCTACACCTTC.

The CDR3 loop is CSVRSAGGNSPLHF. The CDR3 nucleotides are TGCAGCGTGAGGTCGGCGGGTGGTAATTCACCCCTCCACTTT. This chain connects TRBV29-1 to TRBJ1-6; D call uncertain. CDR3 length: 14 amino acids. Germline-derived CDR1 and CDR2 are SQVTM and ANQGSEA. The V end was cut by 6 bases, the J end by 6 bases, with 15 bases between.

CDR3 amino acids: CASSDEGSLGTDTQYF. The CDR3 nucleotides read TGTGCCAGCAGTGACGAGGGGAGTCTTGGCACAGATACGCAGTATTTT. The chain has TRBV6-8 and TRBJ2-3, with D possibly called TRBD1 or TRBD2 (5 bases each). This CDR3 contains 16 residues. Trimming removed 5 bases at V and 1 base at J, with 16 bases between. The germline CDR1 and CDR2 sequences are MNHGY and SAAAGT.

This clonotype occurred a few times. This CDR3 is CASSSNGQSVRYEQYF. The CDR3 DNA follows: TGTGCCAGCAGCTCTAACGGACAGTCGGTTCGTTACGAGCAGTACTTC. V usage is TRBV3-1 and J usage is TRBJ2-7; possible D gene TRBD1, 6 bases. CDR1 LGHDT and CDR2 YNNKEL come from the germline V gene (reference sequence). The CDR3 consists of 16 residues. Trimming cost V 5 bases and J 4 bases, with 21 bases left between them.

This clonotype was counted a single time. The J gene is TRBJ2-5, the V gene TRBV7-2; D perhaps matches TRBD1 (6 bases). Germline V lookup: CDR1 SGHTA, CDR2 FQGNSA. V was pared by 7 bases and J by 4 bases, with 10 bases between. CDR3 length: 12 residues. The DNA for the CDR3 is TGTGCCAGCAACCCGACAGGAGAGACCCAGTACTTC. Translating it yields CASNPTGETQYF.